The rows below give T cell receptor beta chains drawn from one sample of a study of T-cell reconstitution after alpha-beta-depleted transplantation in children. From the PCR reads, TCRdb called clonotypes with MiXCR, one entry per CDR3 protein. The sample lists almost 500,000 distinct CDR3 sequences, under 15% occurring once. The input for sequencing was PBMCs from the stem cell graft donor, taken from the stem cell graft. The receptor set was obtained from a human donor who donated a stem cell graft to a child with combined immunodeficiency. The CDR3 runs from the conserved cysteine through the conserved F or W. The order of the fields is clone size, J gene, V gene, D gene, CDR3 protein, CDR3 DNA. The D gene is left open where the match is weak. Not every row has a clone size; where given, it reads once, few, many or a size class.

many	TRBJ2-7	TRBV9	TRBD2	CASSVDLGRSYEQYF	TGTGCCAGCAGCGTAGACCTCGGGAGGTCCTACGAGCAGTACTTC
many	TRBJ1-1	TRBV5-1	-	CASSWGSAQGAEAFF	TGCGCCAGCAGCTGGGGTTCGGCACAGGGTGCTGAAGCTTTCTTT
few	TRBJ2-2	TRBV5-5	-	CASSLRGTHTGELFF	TGTGCCAGCAGCTTACGGGGGACACACACCGGGGAGCTGTTTTTT
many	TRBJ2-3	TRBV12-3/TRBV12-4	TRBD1	CASTSGQGTDTQYF	TGTGCCAGCACCTCTGGACAGGGAACAGATACGCAGTATTTT
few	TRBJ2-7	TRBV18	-	CASSGSGTERYEQYF	TGTGCCAGCTCAGGATCCGGGACGGAACGCTACGAGCAGTACTTC
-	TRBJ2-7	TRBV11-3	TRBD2	CASSELAIYEQYF	TGTGCCAGCAGCGAACTAGCGATCTACGAGCAGTACTTC
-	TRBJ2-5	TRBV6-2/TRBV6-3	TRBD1	CASSYPSWTGRETQYF	TGTGCCAGCAGTTACCCCTCCTGGACAGGGCGGGAGACCCAGTACTTC
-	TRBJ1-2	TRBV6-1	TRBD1	CATEGRPGQENYGYTF	TGTGCCACGGAGGGGAGACCGGGACAGGAGAACTATGGCTACACCTTC
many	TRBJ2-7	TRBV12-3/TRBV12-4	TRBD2	CASSPGGDEQYF	TGTGCCAGCAGCCCCGGGGGGGACGAGCAGTACTTC
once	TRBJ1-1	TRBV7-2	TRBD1	CASSRPGQGYTEAFF	TGTGCCAGCAGCCGTCCGGGACAGGGGTACACTGAAGCTTTCTTT
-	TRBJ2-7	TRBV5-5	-	CASSPYRDNSYEQYF	TGTGCCAGCAGCCCGTACCGGGACAACTCCTACGAGCAGTACTTC
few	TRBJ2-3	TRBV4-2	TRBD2	CASSQDGVAGTASTDTQYF	TGTGCCAGCAGCCAAGACGGGGTAGCGGGGACCGCTAGCACAGATACGCAGTATTTT
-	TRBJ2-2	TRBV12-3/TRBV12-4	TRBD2	CASGGEGVTGELFF	TGTGCCTCCGGGGGGGAGGGAGTCACCGGGGAGCTGTTTTTT
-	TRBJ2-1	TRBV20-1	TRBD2	CSARDRLAGHYNEQFF	TGCAGTGCTAGAGATCGCCTAGCGGGCCACTACAATGAGCAGTTCTTC
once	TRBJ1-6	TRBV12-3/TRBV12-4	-	CASSLQDSPLHF	TGTGCCAGCAGTTTACAGGATTCACCCCTCCACTTT
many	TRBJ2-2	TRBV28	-	CASSLRRRTGNTGELFF	TGTGCCAGCAGTTTAAGGCGGCGGACGGGGAACACCGGGGAGCTGTTTTTT
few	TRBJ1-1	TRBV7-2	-	CASSLGVWKPEAFF	TGTGCCAGCAGCTTAGGGGTTTGGAAGCCTGAAGCTTTCTTT
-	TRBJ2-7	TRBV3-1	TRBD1	CASSQETGASYEQYF	TGTGCCAGCAGCCAAGAAACAGGGGCCTCCTACGAGCAGTACTTC
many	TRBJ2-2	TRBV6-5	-	CASSYRGETGELFF	TGTGCCAGCAGTTACAGGGGAGAAACCGGGGAGCTGTTTTTT
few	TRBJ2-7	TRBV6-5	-	CASSYSTRAFRYEQYF	TGTGCCAGCAGTTACTCCACTAGAGCTTTTCGCTACGAGCAGTACTTC
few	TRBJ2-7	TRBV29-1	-	CSVKPTSTYEQYF	TGCAGCGTCAAACCTACTAGCACATACGAGCAGTACTTC
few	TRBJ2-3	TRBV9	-	CASSVAPRPTDTQYF	TGTGCCAGCAGCGTAGCTCCCCGACCGACGGATACGCAGTATTTT
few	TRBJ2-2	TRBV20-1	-	CSARGTNTGELFF	TGCAGTGCCAGAGGGACGAACACCGGGGAGCTGTTTTTT
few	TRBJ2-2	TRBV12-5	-	CASAREYTNTGELFF	TGTGCTAGTGCCCGGGAGTACACGAACACCGGGGAGCTGTTTTTT
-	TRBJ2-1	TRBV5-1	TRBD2	CASSLAIGTSGYHRNEQFF	TGCGCCAGCAGCTTGGCAATCGGGACTAGCGGATATCATCGCAATGAGCAGTTCTTC
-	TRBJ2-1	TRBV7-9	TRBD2	CASSPSGRASNEQFF	TGTGCCAGCAGTCCTAGCGGGAGGGCCTCTAATGAGCAGTTCTTC
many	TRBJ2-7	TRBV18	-	CASSPDSSSYEQYF	TGTGCCAGCTCACCGGACAGTAGCTCCTACGAGCAGTACTTC
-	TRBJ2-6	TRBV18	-	CASSPPGGSGANVLTF	TGTGCCAGCTCACCACCGGGGGGCTCTGGGGCCAACGTCCTGACTTTC
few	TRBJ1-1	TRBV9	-	CASSVGSRAANTEAFF	TGTGCCAGCAGCGTAGGTTCAAGGGCGGCGAACACTGAAGCTTTCTTT
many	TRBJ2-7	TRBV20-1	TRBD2	CSARGSLAGGPYEQYF	TGCAGTGCTAGAGGGTCTCTAGCGGGAGGGCCCTACGAGCAGTACTTC